This record covers a single T cell receptor (beta chain). What it binds is not known. Stated time point: patch test 3, about 24 weeks after DPC sensitization. Stated treatment: therapeutic diphenylcyclopropenone sensitization with weekly scalp DPC. The record originates from a study of human T cells and chemical hapten exposure. General study points: TCRs whose frequency exceeded 1 in 1000 remained the same following DPC sensitization. Alopecia in all donors means immunity may differ from healthy individuals.

The study's library attached unique molecular identifiers to single cDNA molecules. TCRdb re-analysed the RACE reads in MiXCR, keeping a single row per CDR3 protein. The repertoire includes roughly 100,000 distinct CDR3 sequences, under 35% of them detected once, and roughly 2.6% sits in the top ten. Trimming at V came to 0 bases and at J to 8 bases, leaving 9 bases not matched to a gene. Germline V lookup: CDR1 DFQATT, CDR2 SNEGSKA (reference sequence). The CDR3 consists of 15 residues. Specimen: whole blood, collected in connection with sensitization to the hapten diphenylcyclopropenone (DPC). The genes are TRBV20-1 and TRBJ1-4, with 7 bases matching TRBD1. This TCR derives from a man between 40 and 49 years old with alopecia areata. Some clones in this sample may be carry-over from other donors' samples. The CDR3 spells CSARDLGGVGEKLFF. The CDR3 DNA reads as TGCAGTGCTAGAGATCTAGGGGGCGTTGGCGAAAAACTGTTTTTT.